One and the same sample provided the 5 T cell receptor beta chains below, sequenced in a study of blood T cells in healthy people across ages. Alongside a J-beta primer mix, a sample-barcoded 5' primer served in a second PCR lasting about 7 to 12 cycles. Each CDR3 protein gets one entry after TCRdb re-called the 5' RACE reads with MiXCR. Here the sample spans fewer than 2,000,000 distinct CDR3 sequences, about 31% being singletons. Sequenced input: blood. These receptors all stem from a woman in her twenties or thirties in good health.

Many counts were recorded for this clonotype. The chain combines TRBV4-1 with TRBJ2-7, with 10 positions matching TRBD2. The V gene's germline CDR1 is MGHRA and CDR2 YSYEKL. Losses at the gene ends were 3 bases for V and 1 base for J; bases not matched to a gene: 3. The CDR3 has 15 residues. CDR3 region: CASSQGTSASYEQYF. CDR3 DNA: TGCGCCAGCAGCCAGGGGACTAGCGCTTCCTACGAGCAGTACTTC.

As concerns this clonotype: A single base separates this from a much larger clone, so it may be a read error. CDR3 sequence reads: CASPPGQGAHEQYF. The CDR3 nucleotides are TGTGCCAGCCCACCTGGACAGGGGGCCCACGAGCAGTACTTC. This chain uses TRBV18 with TRBJ2-5; 11 bases align to TRBD1. The last part of the DNA fits TRBJ2-7 better; the J call may be wrong. In germline, CDR1 is KGHSH, CDR2 LQKENI. CDR3 size: 14 residues.

The chain has TRBV9 and TRBJ2-7; possible D gene TRBD2, 6 bases. The DNA end favors TRBJ2-5, so the J call may be wrong. The CDR3 is 16 residues long. CDR1 and CDR2 from the germline V gene are SGDLS and YYNGEE. The CDR3 bases are TGTGCCAGCAGCGCCCCATACGGCGGGAAAATGGAGACCCAGTACTTC. Its translation is CASSAPYGGKMETQYF.

J is TRBJ2-3 and V is TRBV11-2; either TRBD1 or TRBD2 may fit D (5 bases each). Trimming removed 8 bases at V and 8 bases at J, with 11 bases between. There are 11 residues in the CDR3. The V gene's germline CDR1 is SGHAT and CDR2 FQNNGV. CDR3 amino acids: CASGGAATQYF. The CDR3 DNA follows: TGTGCCAGCGGGGGTGCGGCTACGCAGTATTTT.

The rearrangement links TRBV7-2 to TRBJ1-2; possible D gene TRBD1, 6 bases. This CDR3 region has 15 residues. Germline V gives CDR1 SGHTA, CDR2 FQGNSA. The V and J ends lost 8 bases and 0 bases respectively, with 16 bases between them. CDR3 amino acids: CASGRWDNTNYGYTF. CDR3 in DNA: TGTGCCAGCGGCCGCTGGGACAATACTAACTATGGCTACACCTTC.